This T cell receptor beta chain was sequenced during a study of T-cell memory formation after mild COVID-19. CDR1 and CDR2 from the germline V gene are KGHDR and SFDVKD. The CDR3 totals 14 residues. Trimming removed 4 bases from V and 7 bases from J, with 13 bases in between. One entry per CDR3 protein, called by TCRdb with MiXCR from the 5' RACE reads. The table has 540,000 or so distinct CDR3 sequences, just over 20% seen once. Note on this clonotype: Its specificity is not known.

Study outcomes and limitations: Contracting CD8+ clones were enriched in EMRA, CD4+ mainly in CM and EM.

The clonotype comes from an adult woman who had mild COVID-19 (a few samples of this study predate the infection). Cell type and time point are not known. The sequencing input was PBMCs or a T cell subset sorted from them (not recorded which). J is TRBJ1-5 and V is TRBV24-1, with D uncertain. In DNA form, the CDR3 reads TGTGCCACCAGTGACGGCGGAATTCAGCAGCCCCAGCATTTT. Translated, it gives CATSDGGIQQPQHF.